Described below is a single T cell receptor beta chain sequence and its context. The CDR3 is made up of 15 amino acids. Sequencing used immunoSEQ multiplex PCR; TCRdb keeps in-frame clones, though not all of them. The data contain about 110,000 clones, just over 90% of them seen just once; the ten biggest clones take up less than 4%. This sample was taken from a study of T cell changes during pregnancy in multiple sclerosis. The V gene is TRBV21-1, the J gene TRBJ1-5. TRBV21-1 is an annotated pseudogene. This clonotype was obtained from a female donor with multiple sclerosis, enrolled in a pregnancy study. The sequences come from peripheral blood, collected after pregnancy. Written as DNA, the CDR3 is TGTGCCAGCAGCAAAGAAATAGCGGGTGAACAGCCCCAGCATTTT. This encodes CASSKEIAGEQPQHF.